This TCR beta chain was identified in a study of vaccination effects on CD4 cells after COVID-19. Study in general: Antigen-specific CD4+ T cells were expanded (with viral peptide pools) by the ViraFEST assay ahead of sequencing. Post-vaccine sampling occurred a median 72 days after the second dose.

TCRdb's copy holds only in-frame clones and misses some; the assay was immunoSEQ multiplex PCR. Among some 69,000 clones listed, nearly 75% were seen once. Remarks on this clone: No antigen is known for it.

The CDR3 totals 14 residues. V dropped 0 bases and J dropped 2 bases, with 7 bases sitting between them. Per germline, CDR1 SGHRS and CDR2 YFSETQ. When about ten days of culture had elapsed, CD4+ T cells were isolated. Two-dose vaccination with either BNT162b2 or mRNA-1273 was given to the participants. The starting material was CD4+ T cells from PBMCs cultured without peptide, obtained after COVID-19 vaccination. The sequence was collected from a human donor who received a COVID-19 vaccine. V usage is TRBV5-1 and J usage is TRBJ2-3, with unresolved D. CDR3 DNA sequence: TGCGCCAGCAGCTTGGGGAGTTCCACAGATACGCAGTATTTT. Its protein product is CASSLGSSTDTQYF.